One sample yielded the 7 T cell receptor beta chains listed below, sequenced in a study of blood T cells in healthy people across ages. The authors ran a second PCR of about 6 to 12 cycles using a sample-barcoded 5' primer and a J-beta primer mix. MiXCR, applied by TCRdb to the 5' RACE reads, yields one record per CDR3 protein. The table includes some 1.7 million distinct CDR3 sequences, roughly 30% detected once. The source material was blood. These TCRs come from a young woman in good health.

In nucleotides, the CDR3 is TGTGCCAGCAGCGTGAATCGGGGGTCCTACAATGAGCAGTTCTTC. Residues: CASSVNRGSYNEQFF. This rearrangement joins TRBV9 to TRBJ2-1; D might be TRBD2 (6 bases). V was clipped by 2 bases and J by 1 base, with 10 bases between them. CDR3 length: 15 residues. In germline, CDR1 is SGDLS, CDR2 YYNGEE. Together with reference TRBV9 and TRBJ2-1, the CDR3 gives the full variable domain: DSGVTQTPKHLITATGQRVTLRCSPRSGDLSVYWYQQSLDQGLQFLIQYYNGEERAKGNILERFSAQQFPDLHSELNLSSLELGDSALYFCASSVNRGSYNEQFFGPGTRLTVL.

The chain is built from TRBV10-3 and TRBJ2-7, with no clear D. This CDR3 contains 15 residues. Germline CDR1 is ENHRY and CDR2 is SYGVKD. With 5 bases removed from V and 2 bases from J, the gap between germline ends came to 16 bases. The CDR3 protein is CAISPAGSRTYEQYF. CDR3 DNA: TGTGCCATCAGTCCCGCAGGTTCCAGGACCTACGAGCAGTACTTC.

The rearrangement links TRBV7-9 to TRBJ1-5, with 9 bases identical to TRBD1. CDR3 length: 16 amino acids. V gave up 5 bases and J gave up 6 bases; unmatched junction bases: 11. Germline V gene sequence: CDR1 SEHNR, CDR2 FQNEAQ (reference sequence). The CDR3 loop is CASSTNEDRGFQPQHF. CDR3 nucleotides: TGTGCCAGCAGCACCAATGAGGACAGGGGTTTTCAGCCCCAGCATTTT. The whole variable domain, remainder taken from reference TRBV7-9 and TRBJ1-5, is DTGVSQNPRHKITKRGQNVTFRCDPISEHNRLYWYRQTLGQGPEFLTYFQNEAQLEKSRLLSDRFSAERPKGSFSTLEIQRTEQGDSAMYLCASSTNEDRGFQPQHFGDGTRLSIL.

This rearrangement joins TRBV30 to TRBJ2-1, with D perhaps matching TRBD1 (7 bases). The tail of the sequence fits TRBJ2-7 better, so the J call may be wrong. CDR3 length equals 12 residues. Per the germline V gene, CDR1 is GTSNPN and CDR2 is SVGIG (reference sequence). CDR3 region: CAWNQGGNEQYF. The CDR3 bases are TGTGCCTGGAATCAGGGGGGCAATGAGCAGTACTTC.

This clonotype was counted ten times or more. This rearrangement joins TRBV4-3 to TRBJ1-2, with a weak D call TRBD1 (6 bases). The CDR3 totals 15 residues. Looked up from germline, CDR1 is LGHNA and CDR2 is YSLEER. With 4 bases removed from V and 6 bases from J, the gap between germline ends came to 18 bases. CDR3 sequence reads: CASSPQEGRGHGYTF. CDR3 coding DNA: TGCGCCAGCAGCCCCCAGGAGGGCAGGGGACATGGCTACACCTTC.

This clonotype was counted a few times. This chain connects TRBV9 to TRBJ2-1; D is perhaps TRBD1 (7 bases). Germline V gene lookup returns CDR1 SGDLS and CDR2 YYNGEE. The CDR3 consists of 14 residues. Trimming cost V 1 base and J 7 bases, with 12 bases left between them. This CDR3 is CASSVTAGGNEQFF. CDR3 bases: TGTGCCAGCAGCGTAACGGCAGGGGGGAATGAGCAGTTCTTC.

V and J are TRBV7-2 and TRBJ2-7; 7 nucleotides align to TRBD1. CDR3 length: 13 residues. Looked up from germline, CDR1 is SGHTA and CDR2 is FQGNSA. Unmatched junction bases numbered 2, after V lost 3 bases and J lost 3 bases. Written as DNA, the CDR3 is TGTGCCAGCAGCTTGGACAGGCTCTACGAGCAGTACGTC. Its translation is CASSLDRLYEQYV.